The source of this TCR beta chain is a study of T cell clonotyping in hematopoietic cell transplantation. Study-wide results and caveats: Higher Inverse Simpson Index values in graft donor and pretransplant recipient predicted broader posttransplant TCR diversity. Recipient TCR diversity dropped after transplant; expanded clonotypes rose from day 30 to 180.

As for this clone: Its target is not known.

Assay: immunoSEQ multiplex PCR; the TCRdb copy retains only in-frame clones and omits some. The sample holds tens of thousands of clones, about 90% seen once. Source material: peripheral blood mononuclear cells. The sequence was obtained from a woman between 40 and 55 years old in good health. Some clones in this sample may be carry-over from other donors' samples.

DNA for the CDR3: TGTGCCTGGAGTGCCCAGGGACTAGCGGAAGAGACCCAGTACTTC. Translation: CAWSAQGLAEETQYF. V and J are TRBV30 and TRBJ2-5, with 11 nucleotides matching TRBD2. V gave up 1 base and J gave up 3 bases; unmatched junction bases: 4. Germline-derived CDR1 and CDR2 are GTSNPN and SVGIG (reference sequence). CDR3 length equals 15 residues.